These 5 T cell receptor beta chains came from one sample sequenced in a study of shared clonotypes between healthy human individuals. The data were produced by immunoSEQ multiplex PCR, yet TCRdb's version contains in-frame clones alone and is incomplete. The table shows 2 million to 2.5 million clones, with more than 85% occurring only once. The sample consisted of naive CD4+ T cells from PBMCs. As to subset: CD45RA+ positively selected. These receptors were obtained from a man younger than 35 in good health. Some clones in this sample may be carry-over from other donors' samples.

CDR3 nucleotide sequence: TGTGCCAGCAGATCCTTGGCTTGGGGTGGTCAGCCCCAGCATTTT. Encoded protein: CASRSLAWGGQPQHF. This sequence joins TRBV28 and TRBJ1-5; D is undetermined. The germline V gene encodes CDR1 MDHEN and CDR2 SYDVKM. V gave up 6 bases and J gave up 6 bases, with 18 bases separating them. The CDR3 is made up of 15 amino acids.

The genes are TRBV28 and TRBJ1-5; D not resolved. V lost 5 bases and J 3 bases, leaving 8 bases between the germline ends. The CDR3 is 13 amino acids. The germline V gene encodes CDR1 MDHEN and CDR2 SYDVKM. The CDR3 region has the DNA TGTGCCAGCAGTCGGACTAACAATCAGCCCCAGCATTTT. The encoded protein is CASSRTNNQPQHF. Full variable domain (rest looked up from reference TRBV28 and TRBJ1-5): DVKVTQSSRYLVKRTGEKVFLECVQDMDHENMFWYRQDPGLGLRLIYFSYDVKMKEKGDIPEGYSVSREKKERFSLILESASTNQTSMYLCASSRTNNQPQHFGDGTRLSIL.

This clone was recorded a few times. Different DNA sequences within this sample yield the same CDR3. This chain joins TRBV5-6 and TRBJ1-1, with a weak D call TRBD1 (5 bases). V lost 1 base and J lost 1, with 8 bases in between. CDR1 SGHDT and CDR2 YYEEEE come from the germline V gene. CDR3 length: 14 residues. The CDR3 DNA is TGTGCCAGCAGCTTGACAGGCCCGAACACTGAAGCTTTCTTT. Amino acid sequence: CASSLTGPNTEAFF.

V and J are TRBV18 and TRBJ1-2; no clear D. The CDR3 is 13 amino acids. Germline lookup yields CDR1 KGHSH and CDR2 LQKENI. Trimming shortened V by 2 bases and J by 6 bases, and 10 bases separated the two germline ends. CDR3 sequence (DNA): TGTGCCAGCTCACCAAACGGGGAGGATGGCTACACCTTC. Amino acid sequence: CASSPNGEDGYTF.

The table lists this clone with a few counts. This rearrangement joins TRBV5-6 to TRBJ1-5, with D unclear. The germline V gene has CDR1 SGHDT and CDR2 YYEEEE. Trimming shortened V by 1 base and J by 2 bases, and 4 bases separated the two germline ends. CDR3 size: 13 residues. In nucleotides, the CDR3 is TGTGCCAGCAGCTTGTTTGGCAATCAGCCCCAGCATTTT. Its protein is CASSLFGNQPQHF.